This TCR beta chain came from a study of blood T cell repertoires in COVID-19. Study details: From the United States, Italy and Spain came samples of acute and convalescent COVID-19. Sample material is recorded as cDNA or gDNA derived from T cells, B-cell-depleted T cells, or PBMCs.

Trimming left V 2 bases short and J 2 bases short, with 7 bases between. The germline gives CDR1 MNHEY, CDR2 SVGEGT. This CDR3 region has 14 residues. In the original processing: Reference gene primers were amplified, and this amplification served to estimate nucleated cell counts. TCRdb keeps only in-frame clones here, not all; method: immunoSEQ multiplex PCR. For V, J and clone size, that table is used; D and trimming come from the DNA. The sample consists of just over 200,000 clones, 80% to 90% of them appearing once. Specimen: peripheral blood. The source is an elderly man with acute or convalescent COVID-19. The chain employs TRBV6-2 or TRBV6-3 and TRBJ1-5; D possibly corresponds to TRBD1 (5 bases). Written as DNA, the CDR3 is TGTGCCAGCAGTTACCGGGGGGGCAATCAGCCCCAGCATTTT. It translates to CASSYRGGNQPQHF.